The sequence of this T cell receptor (beta chain) was determined in a study of blood T cell repertoires in COVID-19. Background on the study: The origin of the acute and convalescent COVID-19 samples was the United States, Italy and Spain.

In the original workflow: Amplification from reference gene primers served as the basis for estimated nucleated cell counts. Here immunoSEQ multiplex PCR was the method, and the copy in TCRdb shows in-frame clones only, minus some. Clonal size and the V and J genes are those of that table, whereas D and trimming came from the DNA. The table includes about 52,000 clones, approximately 89% detected once. The V gene end was trimmed by 4 bases and the J gene end by 4 bases; junction bases not matched to a gene: 4. This CDR3 comprises 13 residues. Germline V CDR1 and CDR2: SNHLY, FYNNEI. The table lists this clone with a few counts.

This chain joins TRBV2 and TRBJ2-7; 7 nucleotides match TRBD1. The origin of this receptor is a man aged 55 to 70 with active COVID-19. The sequencing sample was made of peripheral blood. CDR3 nucleotides: TGTGCCAGCAGTGCACAGGGGAATTACGAGCAGTACTTC. It is translated as CASSAQGNYEQYF.